This T cell receptor beta chain stems from a study of response to subunit inactivated influenza vaccine. Findings and caveats of the study: Researchers suggested that each seasonal influenza vaccination recruits few new T cells.

Germline CDR1 reads MNHEY; CDR2 reads SVGEGT. The CDR3 runs 15 residues. V was cut by 2 bases and J by 3 bases, with 13 bases left in between. Regarding this clonotype: Its antigen remains unknown.

TCRdb fed the RT-PCR reads into MiXCR, producing one record per CDR3 protein. This table has approximately 700,000 distinct CDR3 sequences, around a sixth appearing once. This sequence originates from a man over 45 who received an inactivated influenza vaccine. The rearrangement links TRBV6-2 or TRBV6-3 to TRBJ1-1; D not resolved. The sequencing used PBMCs from blood, collected 11 to 12 days after vaccination. The CDR3: CASSYQLGKDTEAFF. The CDR3 DNA follows: TGTGCCAGCAGTTACCAACTGGGCAAGGACACTGAAGCTTTCTTT.